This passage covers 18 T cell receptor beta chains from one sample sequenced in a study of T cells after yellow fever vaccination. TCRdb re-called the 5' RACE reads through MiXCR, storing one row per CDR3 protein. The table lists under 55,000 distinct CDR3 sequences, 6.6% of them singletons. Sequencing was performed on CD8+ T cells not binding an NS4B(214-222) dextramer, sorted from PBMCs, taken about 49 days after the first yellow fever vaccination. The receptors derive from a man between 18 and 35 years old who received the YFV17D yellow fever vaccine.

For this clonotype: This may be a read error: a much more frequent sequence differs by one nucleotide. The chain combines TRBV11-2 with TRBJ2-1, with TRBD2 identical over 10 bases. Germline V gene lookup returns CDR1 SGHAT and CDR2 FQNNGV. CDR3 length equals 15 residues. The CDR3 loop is CASSQVAGGYNKQFF. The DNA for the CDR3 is TGTGCCAGCAGCCAAGTAGCGGGGGGTTACAATAAGCAGTTCTTC.

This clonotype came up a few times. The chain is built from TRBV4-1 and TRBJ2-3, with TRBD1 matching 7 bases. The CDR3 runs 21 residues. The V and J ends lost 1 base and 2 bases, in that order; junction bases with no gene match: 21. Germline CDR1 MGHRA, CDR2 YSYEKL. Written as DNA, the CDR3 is TGCGCCAGCAGCCAAGTATTCACAGGGGAACTCCACGCGATGATCACAGATACGCAGTATTTT. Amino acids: CASSQVFTGELHAMITDTQYF.

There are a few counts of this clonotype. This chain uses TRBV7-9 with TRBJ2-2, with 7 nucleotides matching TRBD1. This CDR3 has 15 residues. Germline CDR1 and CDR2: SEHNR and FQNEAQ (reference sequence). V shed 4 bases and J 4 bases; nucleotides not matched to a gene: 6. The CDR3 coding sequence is TGTGCCAGCAGCTCCAGACAGGGTCTCACCGGGGAGCTGTTTTTT. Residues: CASSSRQGLTGELFF.

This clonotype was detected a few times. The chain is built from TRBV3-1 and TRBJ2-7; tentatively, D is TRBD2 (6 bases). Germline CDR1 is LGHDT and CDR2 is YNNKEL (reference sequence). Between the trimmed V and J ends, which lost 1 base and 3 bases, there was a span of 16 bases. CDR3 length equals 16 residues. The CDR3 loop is CASSQGGTQTLYEQYF. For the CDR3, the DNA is TGTGCCAGCAGCCAAGGCGGGACTCAGACTCTCTACGAGCAGTACTTC.

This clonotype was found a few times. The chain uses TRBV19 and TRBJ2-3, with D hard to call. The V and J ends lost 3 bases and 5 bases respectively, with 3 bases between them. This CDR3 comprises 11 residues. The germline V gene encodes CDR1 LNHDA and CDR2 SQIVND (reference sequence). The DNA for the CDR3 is TGTGCCAGTAGTATTGGAGATACGCAGTATTTT. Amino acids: CASSIGDTQYF.

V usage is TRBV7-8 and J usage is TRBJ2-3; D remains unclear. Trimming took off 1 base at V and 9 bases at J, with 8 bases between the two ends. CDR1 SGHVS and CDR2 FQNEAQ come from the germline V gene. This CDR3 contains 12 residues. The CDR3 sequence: CASSLEVGTQYF. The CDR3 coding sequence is TGTGCCAGCAGCTTAGAGGTGGGAACGCAGTATTTT.

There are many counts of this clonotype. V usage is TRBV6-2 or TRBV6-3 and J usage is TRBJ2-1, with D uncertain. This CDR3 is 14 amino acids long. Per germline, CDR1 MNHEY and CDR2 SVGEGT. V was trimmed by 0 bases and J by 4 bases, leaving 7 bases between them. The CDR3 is CASSYSNGYNEQFF. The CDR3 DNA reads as TGTGCCAGCAGTTACTCCAATGGATACAATGAGCAGTTCTTC.

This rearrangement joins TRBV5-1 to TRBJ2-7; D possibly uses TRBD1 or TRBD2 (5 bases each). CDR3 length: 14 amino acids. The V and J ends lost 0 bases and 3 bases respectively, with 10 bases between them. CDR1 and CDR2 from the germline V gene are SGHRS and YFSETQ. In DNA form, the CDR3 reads TGCGCCAGCAGCTTGGGGGACGGGTACTACGAGCAGTACTTC. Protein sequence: CASSLGDGYYEQYF.

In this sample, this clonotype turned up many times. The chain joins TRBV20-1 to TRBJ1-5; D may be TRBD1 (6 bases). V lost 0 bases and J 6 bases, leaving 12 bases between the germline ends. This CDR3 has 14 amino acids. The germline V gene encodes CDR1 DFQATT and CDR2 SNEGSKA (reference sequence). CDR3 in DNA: TGCAGTGCTAGAGATTCGAGGGGGAGTCAGCCCCAGCATTTT. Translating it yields CSARDSRGSQPQHF.

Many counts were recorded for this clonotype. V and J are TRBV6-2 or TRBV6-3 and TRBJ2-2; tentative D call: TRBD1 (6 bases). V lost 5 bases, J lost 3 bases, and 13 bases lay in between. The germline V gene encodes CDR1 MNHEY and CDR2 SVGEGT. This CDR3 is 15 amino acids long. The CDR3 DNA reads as TGTGCCAGCAGTCCCCCCACAGGGTACACCGGGGAGCTGTTTTTT. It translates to CASSPPTGYTGELFF.

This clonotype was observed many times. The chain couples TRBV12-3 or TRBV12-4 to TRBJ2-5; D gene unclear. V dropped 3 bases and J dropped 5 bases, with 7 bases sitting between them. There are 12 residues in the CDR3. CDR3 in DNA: TGTGCCAGCAGTTTTGTCGCGGAGACCCAGTACTTC. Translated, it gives CASSFVAETQYF.

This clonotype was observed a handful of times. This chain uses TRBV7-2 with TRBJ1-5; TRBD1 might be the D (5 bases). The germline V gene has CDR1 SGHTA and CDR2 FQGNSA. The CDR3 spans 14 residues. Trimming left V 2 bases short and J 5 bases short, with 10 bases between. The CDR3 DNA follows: TGTGCCAGCAGCTTATACGGGGCGGATCAGCCCCAGCATTTT. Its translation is CASSLYGADQPQHF.

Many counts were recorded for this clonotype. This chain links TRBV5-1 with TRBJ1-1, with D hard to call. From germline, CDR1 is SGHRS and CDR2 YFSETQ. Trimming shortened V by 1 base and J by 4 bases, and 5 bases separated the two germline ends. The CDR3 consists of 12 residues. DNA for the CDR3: TGCGCCAGCAGCTTGTTAGGCACTGAAGCTTTCTTT. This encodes CASSLLGTEAFF.

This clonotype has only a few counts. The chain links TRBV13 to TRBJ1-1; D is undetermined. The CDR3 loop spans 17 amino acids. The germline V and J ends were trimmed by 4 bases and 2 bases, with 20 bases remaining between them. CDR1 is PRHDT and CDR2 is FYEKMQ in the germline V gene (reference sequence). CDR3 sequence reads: CASSSLDHARGNTEAFF. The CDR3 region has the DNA TGTGCCAGCAGCTCGCTGGACCACGCCCGGGGTAACACTGAAGCTTTCTTT. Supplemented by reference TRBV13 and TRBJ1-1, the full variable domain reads AAGVIQSPRHLIKEKRETATLKCYPIPRHDTVYWYQQGPGQDPQFLISFYEKMQSDKGSIPDRFSAQQFSDYHSELNMSSLELGDSALYFCASSSLDHARGNTEAFFGQGTRLTVV.

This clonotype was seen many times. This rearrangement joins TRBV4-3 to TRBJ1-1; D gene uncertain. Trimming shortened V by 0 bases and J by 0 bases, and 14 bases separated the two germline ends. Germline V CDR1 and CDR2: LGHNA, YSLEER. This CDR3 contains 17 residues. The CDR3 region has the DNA TGCGCCAGCAGCCAAGATTTGTGGAGAAACTTGAACACTGAAGCTTTCTTT. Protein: CASSQDLWRNLNTEAFF.

CDR3 sequence: CASSRTGKHETQYF. In nucleotides, the CDR3 is TGTGCCAGTAGCAGGACAGGGAAACATGAGACCCAGTACTTC. V and J are TRBV19 and TRBJ2-5; 8 bases align to TRBD1. Losses at the gene ends were 6 bases for V and 5 bases for J; bases not matched to a gene: 8. Germline CDR1 is LNHDA and CDR2 is SQIVND (reference sequence). The CDR3 is 14 residues long.

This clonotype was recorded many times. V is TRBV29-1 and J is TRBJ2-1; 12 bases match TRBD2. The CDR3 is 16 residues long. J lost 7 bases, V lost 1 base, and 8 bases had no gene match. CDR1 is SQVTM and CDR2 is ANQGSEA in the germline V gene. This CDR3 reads CSVEVLAGGPGNEQFF. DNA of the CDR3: TGCAGCGTTGAAGTGCTAGCGGGGGGGCCGGGGAATGAGCAGTTCTTC.

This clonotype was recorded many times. CDR3 loop: CASSQLPGQPRAQYF. The CDR3 nucleotides are TGTGCCAGCAGTCAACTCCCGGGACAGCCCAGGGCCCAGTACTTC. This chain connects TRBV27 to TRBJ2-5, with 7 bases matching TRBD1. The CDR3 runs to 15 residues. Germline V lookup: CDR1 MNHEY, CDR2 SMNVEV (reference sequence). V lost 5 bases to trimming and J lost 9 bases; unmatched junction nucleotides: 15.